One and the same sample provided the 2 T cell receptor beta chains below, sequenced in a study of CD8 T cells in ankylosing spondylitis. One entry per CDR3 protein, called by TCRdb with MiXCR from the 5' RACE reads. This table holds hundreds of thousands of distinct CDR3 sequences, less than 25% found once. The sample consisted of blood, either unsorted or a sorted T cell fraction (not recorded which). Every receptor here comes from a female donor with ankylosing spondylitis or in good health (not recorded which).

This chain connects TRBV7-4 to TRBJ2-7; 11 nucleotides match TRBD2. The CDR3 runs to 18 residues. V shed 6 bases, J shed 3 bases, and the junction held 16 bases outside the gene matches. Germline values: CDR1 SGHVT, CDR2 SQSDAQ. For the CDR3, the DNA is TGTGCCAGCAGATCTAGGACTAGCGGGCGAATTCTGCACTACGAGCAGTACTTC. This encodes CASRSRTSGRILHYEQYF. Based on the CDR3 plus reference TRBV7-4 and TRBJ2-7, the full variable domain is GAGVSQSPRYKVAKRGRDVALRCDSISGHVTLYWYRQTLGQGSEVLTYSQSDAQRDKSGRPSGRFSAERPERSVSTLKIQRTEQGDSAVYLCASRSRTSGRILHYEQYFGPGTRLTVT.

This clonotype was observed a handful of times. This chain links TRBV10-2 with TRBJ2-1; TRBD2 matches at 10 bases. CDR3 length: 15 amino acids. Trimming took 5 bases from V and 10 from J; bases not matched to a gene: 11. In germline, CDR1 is WSHSY, CDR2 SAAADI. The CDR3: CASSPQREGRGEQFF. The CDR3 DNA reads as TGCGCCAGCAGTCCCCAGCGGGAGGGCCGGGGAGAGCAGTTCTTC.